The subject of this entry is one TCR beta chain. This clone appeared a few times. What this receptor recognizes is not known. It has no much larger one-base neighbor in the sample; base qualities were not kept. Participants in the prospective study were enrolled through a virtual design, were aged about 18 to 100 years, and lived in roughly 24 United States geographic areas. Cohort assignment in the prospective study relied on participant-reported clinical history from a screening survey and a study questionnaire. Exposed participants had been in contact with someone with a PCR-confirmed or clinician-diagnosed COVID-19 case within 2 weeks of study entry. Each participant in the prospective study had whole blood, serum and a nasopharyngeal or oropharyngeal swab collected by mobile phlebotomists. Over a roughly 2-month period, participants in the prospective study had the option of providing additional blood draws and questionnaires. Before DNA extraction, blood samples from the prospective study were shipped at room temperature or frozen.

TCRbeta CDR3 regions were amplified from genomic DNA by means of the immunoSEQ Assay, a bias-controlled multiplex PCR. In the source study's methods: Nucleated cell counts per sample were estimated from amplification of reference gene primers within the assay. To quantify the absolute abundance of each unique TCRbeta CDR3 rearrangement, sequence reads were collapsed and filtered. Productive Simpson clonality was computed per sample as the square root of Simpson's diversity index over productive rearrangements. TCRdb's version of the immuneACCESS table is confined to in-frame rearrangements and falls short of the full clone set. An unresolved V gene accounts for under half of the shortfall where checked; the remainder is of unknown origin. D and trimming were read from the DNA, whereas the V and J calls and clone size are those reported in that table. This sample lists under 300,000 clones; roughly 88% were detected once. The top ten clonotypes cover about 2.9% of the sample.

This record comes from a study of blood T cell repertoires in COVID-19 (dated by TCRdb to between 2020 and 2021). Regarding the complete study: The collaborator samples originated in the United States, Italy and Spain and spanned the acute and convalescent phases of COVID-19. The prospective study material was composed of cDNA or gDNA derived from T cells, B-cell-depleted T cells, or PBMCs. Subjects who had been exposed to COVID-19, were actively infected with it, or had recovered from it provided the deeply sampled blood TCRbeta repertoires that made up the dataset. A freely available public database, intended as a resource for researchers studying the immune response to SARS-CoV-2, is where the repertoires were released. The samples were drawn from the first 160 participants of the ongoing ImmuneRACE study and from 1,254 subjects provided by 6 global collaborators. Nearly every sample came with metadata listing a de-identified subject ID, COVID-19 status, age in years and sex. HLA class I and class II types, where available, came from metadata supplied by the sample provider rather than from assay-based typing.

Measured from the cysteine to the phenylalanine, the CDR3 is 12 residues long. CDR3 DNA only is kept here, 36 bases in frame from base 1. CDR1 and CDR2 were assigned from the germline V gene as MDHEN and SYDVKM. V is cut by 7 bases and J by 0 bases, and the space between the germline ends is 5 bases. Broad study findings and their caveats: The amount of clinical and demographic metadata varied by source and participant and was provided uncurated.

The sample consisted of PBMCs or T cells enriched from blood (not recorded which). The clonotype was recovered from a woman aged 40 to 50 who had been exposed to COVID-19. The chain joins TRBV28 to TRBJ2-3; a tentative D match to TRBD2 spans 5 bases. The CDR3 protein is CASTGSTDTQYF. The DNA sequence follows: TGTGCCAGCACGGGAAGCACAGATACGCAGTATTTT.